A single sample gave rise to the 30 T cell receptor beta chains below, sequenced in a study of blood T cell repertoires in COVID-19. This table comes from immunoSEQ multiplex PCR, and its TCRdb copy is limited to in-frame clones, with some not included. The data show 150,000 to 200,000 clones, 82% seen once. Sequencing was carried out using PBMCs or T cells enriched from blood (not recorded which). The receptors were gathered from an older woman with acute COVID-19.

The gene calls are TRBV19 and TRBJ2-1; no reliable D call. Trimming left V 5 bases short and J 10 bases short, with 12 bases between. The V gene's germline CDR1 is LNHDA and CDR2 SQIVND (reference sequence). The CDR3 has 12 amino acids. The CDR3 region is CASSPLYLEQFF. The CDR3 region has the DNA TGTGCCAGTAGTCCCTTGTATCTCGAGCAGTTCTTC.

Only one count was recorded for this clone. This chain connects TRBV7-2 to TRBJ1-2; no definite D call. The CDR3 spans 15 residues. CDR1 SGHTA and CDR2 FQGNSA come from the germline V gene. Trimming pared 5 bases from V and 1 base from J, leaving 14 bases between. CDR3 sequence: CASSPRSVLNYGYTF. The CDR3 DNA follows: TGTGCCAGCAGCCCCCGGTCGGTTCTTAACTATGGCTACACCTTC. Full variable domain (remainder filled in from reference TRBV7-2 and TRBJ1-2): GAGVSQSPSNKVTEKGKDVELRCDPISGHTALYWYRQSLGQGLEFLIYFQGNSAPDKSGLPSDRFSAERTGGSVSTLTIQRTQQEDSAVYLCASSPRSVLNYGYTFGSGTRLTVV.

V is TRBV5-1 and J is TRBJ1-5, with 9 nucleotides matching TRBD1. J was trimmed by 7 bases and V by 0 bases; bases with no gene match: 5. Germline assignment: CDR1 SGHRS and CDR2 YFSETQ. The CDR3 loop spans 15 amino acids. DNA for the CDR3: TGCGCCAGCAGCTTGGGCACAGGGGGCCGGCAGCCCCAGCATTTT. Protein product: CASSLGTGGRQPQHF.

As for this clone: Additional DNA sequences in this sample encode the identical CDR3. The V gene is TRBV7-9, the J gene TRBJ1-3; 7 bases are shared with TRBD1. The CDR3 is made up of 15 amino acids. Unmatched junction bases numbered 4, after V lost 5 bases and J lost 0 bases. CDR1 and CDR2 from the germline V gene are SEHNR and FQNEAQ (reference sequence). The CDR3 loop reads CASSPDRSSGNTIYF. The CDR3 DNA sequence: TGTGCCAGCAGCCCGGACAGGAGCTCTGGAAACACCATATATTTT.

The chain employs TRBV2 and TRBJ1-5; 8 bases match TRBD1. J lost 4 bases, V lost 7 bases, and 6 bases had no gene match. CDR3 size: 14 residues. The germline V gene has CDR1 SNHLY and CDR2 FYNNEI. CDR3 in amino acids: CASKLGQANQPQHF. The CDR3 DNA reads TGTGCCAGCAAACTGGGACAGGCTAATCAGCCCCAGCATTTT. The variable domain in full, with the rest retrieved from reference TRBV2 and TRBJ1-5, is EPEVTQTPSHQVTQMGQEVILRCVPISNHLYFYWYRQILGQKVEFLVSFYNNEISEKSEIFDDQFSVERPDGSNFTLKIRSTKLEDSAMYFCASKLGQANQPQHFGDGTRLSIL.

The rearrangement uses TRBV27 and TRBJ1-1; D gene uncertain. The V end lost 5 bases, the J end lost 13 bases, and 17 bases lay between the germline ends. The germline V gene has CDR1 MNHEY and CDR2 SMNVEV (reference sequence). This CDR3 has 12 residues. This chain's CDR3 is CASSTPSAEVFF. The CDR3 DNA follows: TGTGCCAGCAGTACCCCTTCGGCGGAGGTTTTCTTT.

This clone was counted a single time. The gene calls are TRBV9 and TRBJ2-7; 9 bases are a match to TRBD2. J was trimmed by 6 bases and V by 6 bases; bases with no gene match: 13. The germline V gene encodes CDR1 SGDLS and CDR2 YYNGEE. The CDR3 consists of 15 residues. The CDR3 sequence is CASTLAGTPGGEQYF. Here the CDR3 DNA reads TGTGCCAGCACCCTAGCGGGGACTCCGGGAGGCGAGCAGTACTTC.

The chain couples TRBV5-1 to TRBJ2-3; D is perhaps TRBD1 (6 bases). The CDR3 extends over 14 amino acids. Trimming cost V 3 bases and J 4 bases, with 12 bases left between them. Germline loops: CDR1 SGHRS, CDR2 YFSETQ. For the CDR3, the DNA is TGCGCCAGCAGCTCCAGGGGAACCCCAGATACGCAGTATTTT. It encodes CASSSRGTPDTQYF.

The rearrangement joins TRBV7-2 to TRBJ2-3; 13 bases map to TRBD2. V was pared by 2 bases and J by 0 bases, with 5 bases of the junction left unmatched. CDR1 and CDR2 (germline): SGHTA, FQGNSA. The CDR3 contains 18 residues. CDR3 in amino acids: CASSLRGLAGESTDTQYF. For the CDR3, the DNA is TGTGCCAGCAGCTTAAGAGGACTAGCGGGGGAGAGCACAGATACGCAGTATTTT.

This clone was seen a single time. The rearrangement uses TRBV5-1 and TRBJ2-5; 7 bases are a match to TRBD1. V lost 0 bases, J lost 2 bases, and 7 bases stayed unmatched. This CDR3 has 16 residues. Germline V gives CDR1 SGHRS, CDR2 YFSETQ. The CDR3 sequence is CASSLADRLGQETQYF. The CDR3 DNA is TGCGCCAGCAGCTTGGCGGACAGGCTGGGGCAAGAGACCCAGTACTTC.

This chain uses TRBV5-4 with TRBJ2-1; TRBD1 matches at 7 bases. This CDR3 spans 14 amino acids. V lost 0 bases, J lost 10 bases, and 7 bases stayed unmatched. From germline, CDR1 is SGHNT and CDR2 YYREEE (reference sequence). Written as DNA, the CDR3 is TGTGCCAGCAGCTTGGGCGAGGGGGCGAGGGAGCAGTTCTTC. Amino acids: CASSLGEGAREQFF.

The rearrangement links TRBV3-1 (or the pseudogene TRBV3-2) to TRBJ1-2; unclear D gene. V gave up 6 bases and J gave up 4 bases, with 6 bases separating them. The CDR3 runs to 11 residues. Germline CDR1 LGHDT, CDR2 YNNKEL (reference sequence). The CDR3 spells CASSSLYGYTF. Written as DNA, the CDR3 is TGTGCCAGCAGTTCCCTCTATGGCTACACCTTC.

The CDR3 is CASNYQGFYRTDTQYF. As DNA, the CDR3 is TGTGCCAGCAACTATCAGGGGTTTTACCGCACAGATACGCAGTATTTT. The chain combines TRBV5-6 with TRBJ2-3; D may be TRBD1 (6 bases). The germline V gene has CDR1 SGHDT and CDR2 YYEEEE. This CDR3 region has 16 residues. V was cut by 6 bases and J by 1 base, with 18 bases left in between. Filled out from reference TRBV5-6 and TRBJ2-3, the complete variable domain reads DAGVTQSPTHLIKTRGQQVTLRCSPKSGHDTVSWYQQALGQGPQFIFQYYEEEERQRGNFPDRFSGHQFPNYSSELNVNALLLGDSALYLCASNYQGFYRTDTQYFGPGTRLTVL.

The chain is built from TRBV19 and TRBJ2-7; 8 nucleotides align to TRBD2. The CDR3 totals 14 residues. Germline CDR1 reads LNHDA; CDR2 reads SQIVND (reference sequence). With 7 bases clipped from V and 2 bases from J, the junction kept 7 bases outside the gene matches. The CDR3 sequence: CASKRTSGTYEQYF. The CDR3 region has the DNA TGTGCCAGTAAGCGAACTAGCGGCACCTACGAGCAGTACTTC.

This rearrangement joins TRBV19 to TRBJ1-1, with 7 bases that match TRBD1. This CDR3 comprises 14 residues. Germline V lookup: CDR1 LNHDA, CDR2 SQIVND (reference sequence). V was pared by 3 bases and J by 3 bases, with 4 bases of the junction left unmatched. This CDR3 reads CASSIRGDDTEAFF. The CDR3, as DNA: TGTGCCAGTAGTATCAGGGGGGACGACACTGAAGCTTTCTTT.

V is TRBV15 and J is TRBJ2-7, with 7 bases identical to TRBD2. Germline loops: CDR1 LNHNV, CDR2 YYDKDF (reference sequence). The CDR3 length is 19 residues. The V and J ends lost 7 bases and 3 bases, in that order; junction bases with no gene match: 24. Here the CDR3 DNA reads TGTGCCACCACCCACCGCGGCGGGGACTATACCTCCTACGTCTACGAGCAGTACTTC. Encoded protein: CATTHRGGDYTSYVYEQYF.

This chain links TRBV7-2 with TRBJ2-1; 13 positions match TRBD2. Unmatched junction bases numbered 1, after V lost 3 bases and J lost 5 bases. The CDR3 runs 15 residues. Germline lookup yields CDR1 SGHTA and CDR2 FQGNSA. For the CDR3, the DNA is TGTGCCAGCAGCTTGGGACTAGCGGGGAACAATGAGCAGTTCTTC. It encodes CASSLGLAGNNEQFF. Together with reference TRBV7-2 and TRBJ2-1, the CDR3 gives the full variable domain: GAGVSQSPSNKVTEKGKDVELRCDPISGHTALYWYRQSLGQGLEFLIYFQGNSAPDKSGLPSDRFSAERTGGSVSTLTIQRTQQEDSAVYLCASSLGLAGNNEQFFGPGTRLTVL.

The rearrangement links TRBV11-2 to TRBJ1-1, with TRBD1 as a possible D gene (5 bases). The length of the CDR3 is 15 residues. V lost 5 bases and J 2 bases, leaving 15 bases between the germline ends. CDR1 and CDR2 (germline): SGHAT, FQNNGV. The CDR3 region has the DNA TGTGCCAGCAGCCTCGCGGGGGGTGGTAACACTGAAGCTTTCTTT. It is translated as CASSLAGGGNTEAFF.

The V gene is TRBV5-1, the J gene TRBJ2-6; 11 bases line up with TRBD1. V gave up 0 bases and J gave up 4 bases; unmatched junction bases: 6. Germline CDR1 is SGHRS and CDR2 is YFSETQ. CDR3 length: 18 amino acids. The DNA of the CDR3 is TGCGCCAGCAGCTTGGATGCAGGACAGGGGGCAGGGGCCAACGTCCTGACTTTC. This translates into CASSLDAGQGAGANVLTF.

The chain combines TRBV18 with TRBJ1-6; 12 bases are a match to TRBD1. Germline V gene data show CDR1 as KGHSH and CDR2 as LQKENI. This CDR3 comprises 15 residues. The V and J ends lost 3 bases and 9 bases, in that order; junction bases with no gene match: 3. The CDR3 region has the DNA TGTGCCAGCTCACCGGGACAGGGGGCAGGTTCACCCCTCCACTTT. Amino acids: CASSPGQGAGSPLHF.

The genes are TRBV11-3 and TRBJ2-1; tentative D call: TRBD1 (7 bases). From germline, CDR1 is SGHNT and CDR2 YENEEA. The CDR3 sequence is 15 residues long. V lost 2 bases and J lost 7, with 15 bases in between. Here the CDR3 DNA reads TGTGCCAGCAGCTTAAACCTACAGGGGAGGAATGAGCAGTTCTTC. Protein: CASSLNLQGRNEQFF. The full variable domain, its missing parts supplied by reference TRBV11-3 and TRBJ2-1, is EAGVVQSPRYKIIEKKQPVAFWCNPISGHNTLYWYLQNLGQGPELLIRYENEEAVDDSQLPKDRFSAERLKGVDSTLKIQPAELGDSAVYLCASSLNLQGRNEQFFGPGTRLTVL.

The V gene is TRBV7-2, the J gene TRBJ2-7; tentatively, D is TRBD1 (5 bases). The CDR3 is 14 amino acids. Looked up from germline, CDR1 is SGHTA and CDR2 is FQGNSA. V was pared by 4 bases and J by 7 bases, with 17 bases between. CDR3 amino acids: CASSSPVGVREQYF. CDR3 DNA: TGTGCCAGCAGCTCGCCCGTAGGGGTTAGGGAGCAGTACTTC.

This clone is a singleton in its sample. The chain uses TRBV30 and TRBJ1-4, with 9 positions matching TRBD1. Germline V CDR1 and CDR2: GTSNPN, SVGIG (reference sequence). With 2 bases clipped from V and 7 bases from J, the junction kept 8 bases outside the gene matches. CDR3 length equals 15 residues. The CDR3 loop is CAWSSGTGKGEKLFF. The CDR3 DNA follows: TGTGCCTGGAGTTCAGGGACAGGGAAGGGTGAAAAACTGTTTTTT.

In this sample, this clone turned up a few times. This chain uses TRBV7-9 with TRBJ1-5; TRBD1 aligns across 10 bases. Germline V gene lookup returns CDR1 SEHNR and CDR2 FQNEAQ (reference sequence). The CDR3 runs to 14 residues. The junction had 1 base not matched to a gene; V was cut back by 3 bases and J by 5 bases. The CDR3 coding sequence is TGTGCCAGCAGCTTCGGGACAGGGGATCAGCCCCAGCATTTT. This codes for CASSFGTGDQPQHF.

The J gene is TRBJ2-1, the V gene TRBV6-2 or TRBV6-3; 8 bases line up with TRBD2. CDR1 and CDR2 (germline): MNHEY, SVGEGT. V trimming: 3 bases; J trimming: 8 bases; junction bases outside the gene matches: 9. The CDR3 has 15 residues. The DNA of the CDR3 is TGTGCCAGCAGTTATCCCGGGGGGGATGGGTATGAGCAGTTCTTC. Translation: CASSYPGGDGYEQFF.

The table lists this clone with a few counts. The rearrangement uses TRBV30 and TRBJ1-5; TRBD1 is a possible D gene (5 bases). Deletions cut 3 bases from V and 4 bases from J, with 13 bases between. The CDR3 runs 14 residues. CDR1 and CDR2 (germline): GTSNPN, SVGIG (reference sequence). The CDR3, as DNA: TGTGCCTGGAGCTCGCTGACAGTTAATCAGCCCCAGCATTTT. This translates into CAWSSLTVNQPQHF.

V gene TRBV5-8 combines with J gene TRBJ1-2; D call uncertain. This CDR3 is 13 amino acids long. V was shortened by 4 bases and J by 1 base, with 8 bases between the two germline ends. From germline, CDR1 is SGHTS and CDR2 YDEGEE. As DNA, the CDR3 is TGTGCCAGCAGCGCCAGTGTTAACTATGGCTACACCTTC. Amino acid sequence: CASSASVNYGYTF.

The chain couples TRBV7-9 to TRBJ2-3; 8 bases are shared with TRBD1. CDR3 length equals 16 residues. J was trimmed by 0 bases and V by 6 bases; bases with no gene match: 8. Germline V lookup: CDR1 SEHNR, CDR2 FQNEAQ (reference sequence). The CDR3 here is CASRHDRGRSTDTQYF. The CDR3 DNA reads as TGTGCCAGCAGACACGACAGGGGCCGAAGCACAGATACGCAGTATTTT. Full variable domain (rest looked up from reference TRBV7-9 and TRBJ2-3): DTGVSQNPRHKITKRGQNVTFRCDPISEHNRLYWYRQTLGQGPEFLTYFQNEAQLEKSRLLSDRFSAERPKGSFSTLEIQRTEQGDSAMYLCASRHDRGRSTDTQYFGPGTRLTVL.

This clone has just a few counts. V gene TRBV4-2 combines with J gene TRBJ2-7; a possible D gene is TRBD2 (6 bases). CDR1 is LGHNA and CDR2 is YNFKEQ in the germline V gene. There are 14 residues in the CDR3. The V end was cut by 1 base, the J end by 3 bases, with 10 bases between. CDR3 nucleotides: TGTGCCAGCAGCCAAGTGGAGGGTGACTACGAGCAGTACTTC. It translates to CASSQVEGDYEQYF.

The DNA for the CDR3 is TGTGCCAGTAGTATTGACCCGACAGGGGGCGATGAAGCTTTCTTT. As protein: CASSIDPTGGDEAFF. The chain carries TRBV19 and TRBJ1-1; 10 nucleotides align to TRBD1. The CDR3 covers 15 residues. Germline V gene sequence: CDR1 LNHDA, CDR2 SQIVND (reference sequence). The ends lost 3 bases at V and 7 bases at J; junction bases unmatched: 8. The variable domain in full, with the rest retrieved from reference TRBV19 and TRBJ1-1, is DGGITQSPKYLFRKEGQNVTLSCEQNLNHDAMYWYRQDPGQGLRLIYYSQIVNDFQKGDIAEGYSVSREKKESFPLTVTSAQKNPTAFYLCASSIDPTGGDEAFFGQGTRLTVV.